This T cell receptor (beta chain) comes out of a study of blood T cell repertoires in COVID-19. Study information: Researchers got acute and convalescent COVID-19 samples from the United States, Italy and Spain.

V shed 4 bases and J shed 2 bases, with 16 bases lying between them. The CDR3 is made up of 15 amino acids. In germline, CDR1 is SGDLS, CDR2 YYNGEE. One Seattle source followed patients from active infection through their disease course. Measured with immunoSEQ multiplex PCR; TCRdb has only the in-frame clones, and not every one. The sample lists approximately 500,000 clones; roughly nine tenths were seen once. This TCR derives from a woman in her 50s with COVID-19, enrolled during active disease. The chain recombines TRBV9 with TRBJ2-7; D might be TRBD1 (6 bases). The specimen sequenced was peripheral blood. The DNA of the CDR3 is TGTGCCAGCAGCCGAACAGGGCATCCTACCTACGAGCAGTACTTC. Amino acids: CASSRTGHPTYEQYF.